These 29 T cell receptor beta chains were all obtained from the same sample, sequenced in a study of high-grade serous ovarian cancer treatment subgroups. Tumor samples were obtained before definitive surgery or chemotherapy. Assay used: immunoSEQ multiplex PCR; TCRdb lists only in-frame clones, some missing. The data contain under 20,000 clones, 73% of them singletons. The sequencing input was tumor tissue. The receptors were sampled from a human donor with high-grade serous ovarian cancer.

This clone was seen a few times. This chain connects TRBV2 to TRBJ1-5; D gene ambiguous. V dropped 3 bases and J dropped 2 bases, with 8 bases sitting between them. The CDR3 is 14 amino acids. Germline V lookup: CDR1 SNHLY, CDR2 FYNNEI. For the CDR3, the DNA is TGTGCCAGCAGTGAGGGATTTCGCAATCAGCCCCAGCATTTT. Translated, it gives CASSEGFRNQPQHF.

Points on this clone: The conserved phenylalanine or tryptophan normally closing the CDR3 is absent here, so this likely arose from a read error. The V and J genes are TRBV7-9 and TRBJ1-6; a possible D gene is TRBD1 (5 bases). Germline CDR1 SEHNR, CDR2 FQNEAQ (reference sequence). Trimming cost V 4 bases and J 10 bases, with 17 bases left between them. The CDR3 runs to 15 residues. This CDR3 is CASSSRGVDGSPLHY. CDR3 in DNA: TGTGCCAGCAGCTCGCGGGGGGTGGACGGGTCACCCCTCCACTAT.

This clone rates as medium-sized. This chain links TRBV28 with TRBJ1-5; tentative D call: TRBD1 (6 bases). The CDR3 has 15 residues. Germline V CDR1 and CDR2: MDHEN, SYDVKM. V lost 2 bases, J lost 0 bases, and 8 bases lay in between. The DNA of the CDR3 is TGTGCCAGCAGTTTACAGGGGCATAGCAATCAGCCCCAGCATTTT. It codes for CASSLQGHSNQPQHF.

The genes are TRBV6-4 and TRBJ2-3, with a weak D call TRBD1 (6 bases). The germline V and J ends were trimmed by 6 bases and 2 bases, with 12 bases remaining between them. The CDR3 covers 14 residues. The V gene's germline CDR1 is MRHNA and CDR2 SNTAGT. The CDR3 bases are TGTGCCAGCAGAAAGCAGGGGTCCACAGATACGCAGTATTTT. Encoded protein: CASRKQGSTDTQYF.

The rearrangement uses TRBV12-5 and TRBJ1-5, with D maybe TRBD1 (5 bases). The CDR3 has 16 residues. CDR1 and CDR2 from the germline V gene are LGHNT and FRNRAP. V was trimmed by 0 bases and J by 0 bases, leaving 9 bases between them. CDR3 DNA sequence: TGTGCTAGTGGTTTGGTACAGGTCAATAGCAATCAGCCCCAGCATTTT. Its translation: CASGLVQVNSNQPQHF.

CDR3 bases: TGTGCCAGCAGAGACCTGGGGGGGGTAGTTAACACCGGGGAGCTGTTTTTT. Protein: CASRDLGGVVNTGELFF. The J gene is TRBJ2-2, the V gene TRBV7-9; 7 nucleotides agree with TRBD2. The V and J ends lost 6 bases and 2 bases, in that order; junction bases with no gene match: 12. CDR1 SEHNR and CDR2 FQNEAQ come from the germline V gene (reference sequence). CDR3 length: 17 residues.

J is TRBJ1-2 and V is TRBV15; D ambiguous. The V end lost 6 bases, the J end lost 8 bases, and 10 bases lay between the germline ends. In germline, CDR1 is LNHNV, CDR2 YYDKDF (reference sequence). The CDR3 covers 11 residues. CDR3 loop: CATRIGKGYTF. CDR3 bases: TGTGCCACCAGGATAGGGAAGGGCTACACCTTC.

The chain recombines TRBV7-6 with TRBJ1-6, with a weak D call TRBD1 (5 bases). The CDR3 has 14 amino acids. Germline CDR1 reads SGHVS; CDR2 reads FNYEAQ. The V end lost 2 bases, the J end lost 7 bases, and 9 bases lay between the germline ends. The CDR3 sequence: CASSLSQGNSPLHF. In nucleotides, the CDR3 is TGTGCCAGCAGCTTATCCCAGGGAAATTCACCCCTCCACTTT.

The chain's CDR3 is CATGTGSPSDEQYF. DNA of the CDR3: TGTGCCACCGGGACAGGGTCCCCAAGCGACGAGCAGTACTTC. The chain has TRBV15 and TRBJ2-7; TRBD1 aligns across 9 bases. CDR3 size: 14 residues. The V segment lost 8 bases and the J segment 5 bases; nucleotides outside the gene matches: 10. Germline V gives CDR1 LNHNV, CDR2 YYDKDF (reference sequence).

CDR3 DNA: TGTGCCAGCAGTCCGGGGGGGACCTACAATGAGCAGTTCTTC. Residues: CASSPGGTYNEQFF. V is TRBV27 and J is TRBJ2-1, with 8 bases that match TRBD2. The trim removed 5 bases at V and 2 bases at J, leaving 2 bases unmatched. The CDR3 contains 14 residues. Germline loops: CDR1 MNHEY, CDR2 SMNVEV (reference sequence).

DNA for the CDR3: TGTGCCAGCAGGTCCGGACAGGCCTACGAGCAGTACTTC. It yields the protein CASRSGQAYEQYF. This sequence joins TRBV2 and TRBJ2-7, with 7 bases matching TRBD1. This CDR3 region has 13 residues. Germline V gives CDR1 SNHLY, CDR2 FYNNEI. Losses at the gene ends were 6 bases for V and 2 bases for J; bases not matched to a gene: 4.

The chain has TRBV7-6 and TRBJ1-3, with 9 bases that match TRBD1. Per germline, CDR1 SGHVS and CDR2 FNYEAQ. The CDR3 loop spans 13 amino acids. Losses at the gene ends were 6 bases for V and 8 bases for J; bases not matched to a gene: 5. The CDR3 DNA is TGTGCCAGCAGTCCGGGACAGGGCTACACCATATATTTT. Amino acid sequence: CASSPGQGYTIYF.

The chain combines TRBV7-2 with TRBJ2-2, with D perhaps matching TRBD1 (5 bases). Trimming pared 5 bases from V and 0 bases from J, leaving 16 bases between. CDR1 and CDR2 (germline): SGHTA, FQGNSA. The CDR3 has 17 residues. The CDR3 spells CASSLGPAATNTGELFF. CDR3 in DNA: TGTGCCAGCAGCCTGGGGCCCGCGGCGACGAACACCGGGGAGCTGTTTTTT.

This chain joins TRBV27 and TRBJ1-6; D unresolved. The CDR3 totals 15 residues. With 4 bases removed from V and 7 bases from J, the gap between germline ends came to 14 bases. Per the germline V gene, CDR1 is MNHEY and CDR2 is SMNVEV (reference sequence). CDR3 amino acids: CASSSGHPSNSPLHF. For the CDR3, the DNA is TGTGCCAGCAGTTCTGGTCATCCTTCAAATTCACCCCTCCACTTT.

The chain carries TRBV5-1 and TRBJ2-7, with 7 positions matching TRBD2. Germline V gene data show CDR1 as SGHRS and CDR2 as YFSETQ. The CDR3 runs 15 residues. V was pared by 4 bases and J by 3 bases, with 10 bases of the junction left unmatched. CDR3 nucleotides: TGCGCCAGCAGCCCCACCCCCGGGGGGAACTACGAGCAGTACTTC. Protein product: CASSPTPGGNYEQYF.

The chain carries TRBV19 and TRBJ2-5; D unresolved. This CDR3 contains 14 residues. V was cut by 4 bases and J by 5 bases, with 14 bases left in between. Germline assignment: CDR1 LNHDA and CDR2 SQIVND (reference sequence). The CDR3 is CASSKGWGMETQYF. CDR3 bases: TGTGCCAGTAGTAAAGGTTGGGGAATGGAGACCCAGTACTTC.

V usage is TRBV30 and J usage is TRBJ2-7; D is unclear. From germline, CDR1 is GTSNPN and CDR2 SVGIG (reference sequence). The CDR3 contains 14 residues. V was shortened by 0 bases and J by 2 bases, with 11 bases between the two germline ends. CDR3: CAWSVGAGTYEQYF. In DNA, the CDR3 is TGTGCCTGGAGTGTAGGAGCAGGTACCTACGAGCAGTACTTC.

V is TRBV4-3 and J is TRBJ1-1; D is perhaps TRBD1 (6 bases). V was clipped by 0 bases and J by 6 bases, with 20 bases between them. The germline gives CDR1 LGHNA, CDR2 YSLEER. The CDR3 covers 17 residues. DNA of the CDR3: TGCGCCAGCAGCCAAGACGTGACAGGAGGGCGGAGGGCTGAAGCTTTCTTT. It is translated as CASSQDVTGGRRAEAFF.

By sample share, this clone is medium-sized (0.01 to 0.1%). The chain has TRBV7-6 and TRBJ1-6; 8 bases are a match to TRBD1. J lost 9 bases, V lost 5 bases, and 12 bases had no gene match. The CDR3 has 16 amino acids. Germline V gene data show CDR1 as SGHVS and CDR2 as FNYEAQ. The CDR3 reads CASSPRRQGASSPLHF. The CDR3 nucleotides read TGTGCCAGCAGCCCCCGGCGGCAGGGGGCGAGTTCACCCCTCCACTTT.

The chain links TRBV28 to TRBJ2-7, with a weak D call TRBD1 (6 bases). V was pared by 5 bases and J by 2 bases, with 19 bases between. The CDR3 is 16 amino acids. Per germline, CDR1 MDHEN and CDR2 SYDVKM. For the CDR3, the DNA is TGTGCCAGCAGTCCAGAGAGGACAGTCCTAGCCTACGAGCAGTACTTC. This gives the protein CASSPERTVLAYEQYF.

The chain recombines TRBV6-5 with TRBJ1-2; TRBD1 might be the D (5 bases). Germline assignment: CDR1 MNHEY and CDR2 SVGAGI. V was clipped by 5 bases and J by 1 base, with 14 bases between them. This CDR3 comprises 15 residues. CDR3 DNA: TGTGCCAGCAGTGCATCGGGACGGTTTAACTATGGCTACACCTTC. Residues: CASSASGRFNYGYTF.

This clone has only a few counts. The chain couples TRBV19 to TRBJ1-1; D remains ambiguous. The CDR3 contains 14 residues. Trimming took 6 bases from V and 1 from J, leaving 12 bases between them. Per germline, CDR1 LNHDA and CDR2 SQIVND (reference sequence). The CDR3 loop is CASRVWERNTEAFF. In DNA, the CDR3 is TGTGCCAGTAGGGTCTGGGAGCGGAACACTGAAGCTTTCTTT.

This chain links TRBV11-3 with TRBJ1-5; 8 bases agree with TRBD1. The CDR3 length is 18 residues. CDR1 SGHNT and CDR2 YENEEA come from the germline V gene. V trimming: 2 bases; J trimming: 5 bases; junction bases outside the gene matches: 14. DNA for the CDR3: TGTGCCAGCAGCTTAATTCCGACAGGGGCGAATTCGTATCAGCCCCAGCATTTT. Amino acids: CASSLIPTGANSYQPQHF.

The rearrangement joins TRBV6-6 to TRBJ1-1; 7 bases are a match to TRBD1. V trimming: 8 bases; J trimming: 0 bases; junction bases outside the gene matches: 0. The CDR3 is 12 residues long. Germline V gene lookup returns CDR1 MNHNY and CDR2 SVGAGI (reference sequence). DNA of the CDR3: TGTGCCAGCGGACAGGTGAACACTGAAGCTTTCTTT. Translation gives CASGQVNTEAFF.

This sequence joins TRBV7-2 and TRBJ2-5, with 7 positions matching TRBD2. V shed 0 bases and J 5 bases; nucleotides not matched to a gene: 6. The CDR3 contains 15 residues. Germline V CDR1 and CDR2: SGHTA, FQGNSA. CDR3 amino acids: CASSLAARGTETQYF. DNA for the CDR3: TGTGCCAGCAGCTTAGCCGCGCGGGGGACGGAGACCCAGTACTTC.

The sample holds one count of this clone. CDR3 amino acids: CAWKGNGGELFF. The CDR3 bases are TGTGCCTGGAAAGGGAATGGAGGGGAGCTGTTTTTT. The chain recombines TRBV30 with TRBJ2-2, with D unresolved. This CDR3 has 12 residues. From germline, CDR1 is GTSNPN and CDR2 SVGIG (reference sequence). The V end was cut by 4 bases, the J end by 8 bases, with 11 bases between.

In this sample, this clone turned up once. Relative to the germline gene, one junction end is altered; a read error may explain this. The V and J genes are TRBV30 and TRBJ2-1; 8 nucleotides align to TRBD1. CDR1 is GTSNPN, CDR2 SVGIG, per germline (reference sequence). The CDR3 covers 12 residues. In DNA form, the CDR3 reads TGTGCTTGGACAGGGAATGACAATGAGCAGTTCTTC. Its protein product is CAWTGNDNEQFF.

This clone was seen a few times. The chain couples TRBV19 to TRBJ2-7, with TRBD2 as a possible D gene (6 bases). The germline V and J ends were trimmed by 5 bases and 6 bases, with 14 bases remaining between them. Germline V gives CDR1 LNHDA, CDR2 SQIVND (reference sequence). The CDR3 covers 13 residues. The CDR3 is CASSSRVEGEQYF. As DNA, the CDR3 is TGTGCCAGTAGTTCCCGGGTGGAGGGCGAGCAGTACTTC.

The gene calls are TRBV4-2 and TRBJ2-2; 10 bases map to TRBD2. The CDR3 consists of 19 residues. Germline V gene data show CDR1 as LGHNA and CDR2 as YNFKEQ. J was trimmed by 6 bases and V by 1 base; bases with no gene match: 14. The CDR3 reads CASSQGSGPAGGLAGELFF. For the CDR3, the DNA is TGTGCCAGCAGCCAAGGGTCAGGTCCAGCGGGGGGGCTTGCCGGGGAGCTGTTTTTT.